This paragraph covers one T cell receptor beta chain sequence. Using the 5' RACE reads, TCRdb records one entry per CDR3 protein without DNA. The sample totals over 120,000 distinct CDR3 sequences; its top ten clones hold more than 10%. This sample stems from a study of T cells expressing NK-cell markers. This receptor was obtained from a man between 18 and 29 years old in good health. Source material: blood T cells: a sorted CD56 or NKG2C T cell subset, CD4+ or CD8+ T cells, or bulk PBMC T cells (not recorded which).

The CDR3 sequence is CASSPQTSGITPNQVQQYF. This chain connects TRBV13 to TRBJ2-7; with no DNA, the TCRdb D assignment of TRBD2 cannot be verified. Germline V gene sequence: CDR1 PRHDT, CDR2 FYEKMQ (reference sequence). The CDR3 covers 19 residues.